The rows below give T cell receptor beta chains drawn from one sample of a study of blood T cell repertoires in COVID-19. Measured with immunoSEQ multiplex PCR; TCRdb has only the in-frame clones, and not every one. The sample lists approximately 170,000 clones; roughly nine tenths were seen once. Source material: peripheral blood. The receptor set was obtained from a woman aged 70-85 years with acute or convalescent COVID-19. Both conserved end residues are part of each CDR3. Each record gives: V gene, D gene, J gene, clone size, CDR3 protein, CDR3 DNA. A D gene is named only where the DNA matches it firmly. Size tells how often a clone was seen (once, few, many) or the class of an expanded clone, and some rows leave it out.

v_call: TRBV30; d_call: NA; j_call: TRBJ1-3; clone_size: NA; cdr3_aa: CAWSRQGGGNTIYF; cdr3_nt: TGTGCCTGGAGTCGTCAGGGAGGTGGAAACACCATATATTTT
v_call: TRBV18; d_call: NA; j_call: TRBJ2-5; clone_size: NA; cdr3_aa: CASSSQLPETQYF; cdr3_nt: TGTGCCAGCTCTTCACAGTTACCCGAGACCCAGTACTTC
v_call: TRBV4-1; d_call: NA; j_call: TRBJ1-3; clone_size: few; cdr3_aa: CASSQVVTGLISSGNTIYF; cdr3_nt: TGCGCCAGCAGCCAAGTAGTAACGGGACTTATAAGCTCTGGAAACACCATATATTTT
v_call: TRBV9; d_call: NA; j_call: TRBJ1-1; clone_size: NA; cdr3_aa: CASSVGLATVEAFF; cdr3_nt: TGTGCCAGCAGCGTAGGCCTCGCCACTGTTGAAGCTTTCTTT
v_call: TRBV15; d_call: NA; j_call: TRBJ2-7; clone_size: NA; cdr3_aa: CATSRDYSNYEQYF; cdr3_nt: TGTGCCACCAGCAGAGATTACTCCAACTACGAGCAGTACTTC
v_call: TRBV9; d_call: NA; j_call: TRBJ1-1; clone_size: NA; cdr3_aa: CASSEGMGFGTEAFF; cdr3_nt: TGTGCCAGCAGCGAGGGGATGGGGTTCGGCACTGAAGCTTTCTTT
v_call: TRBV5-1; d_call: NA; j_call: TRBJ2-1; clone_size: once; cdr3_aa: CASSQEGLLSSYNEQFF; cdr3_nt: TGCGCCAGCAGCCAGGAGGGACTCTTGAGCTCCTACAATGAGCAGTTCTTC
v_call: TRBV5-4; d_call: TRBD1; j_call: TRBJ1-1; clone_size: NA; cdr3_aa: CASRGTANTEAFF; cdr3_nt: TGTGCCAGCAGGGGGACAGCGAACACTGAAGCTTTCTTT
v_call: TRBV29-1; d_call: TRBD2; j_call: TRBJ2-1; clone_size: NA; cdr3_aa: CSVVSGSSYNEQFF; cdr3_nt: TGCAGCGTTGTAAGCGGGAGCTCCTACAATGAGCAGTTCTTC
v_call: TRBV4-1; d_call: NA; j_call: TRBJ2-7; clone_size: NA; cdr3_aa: CASSQGRQLVFSEQYF; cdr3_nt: TGCGCCAGCAGCCAAGGGCGACAGTTGGTTTTTTCCGAGCAGTACTTC
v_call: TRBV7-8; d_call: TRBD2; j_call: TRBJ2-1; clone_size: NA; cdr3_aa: CASSLARTSGNEQFF; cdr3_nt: TGTGCCAGCAGCTTAGCTAGGACTAGCGGCAATGAGCAGTTCTTC
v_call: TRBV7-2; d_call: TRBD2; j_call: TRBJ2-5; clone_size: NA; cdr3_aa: CASSLLAGGQETQYF; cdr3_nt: TGTGCCAGCAGCTTACTAGCGGGGGGCCAAGAGACCCAGTACTTC
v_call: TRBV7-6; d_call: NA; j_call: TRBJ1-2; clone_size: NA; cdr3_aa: CASSTSPRGLYGYTF; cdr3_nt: TGTGCCAGCAGCACCAGTCCGAGGGGACTCTATGGCTACACCTTC
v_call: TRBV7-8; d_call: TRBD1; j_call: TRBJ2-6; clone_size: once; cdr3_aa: CASSLGDRVSGANVLTF; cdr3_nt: TGTGCCAGCAGCTTAGGGGACAGGGTCTCTGGGGCCAACGTCCTGACTTTC
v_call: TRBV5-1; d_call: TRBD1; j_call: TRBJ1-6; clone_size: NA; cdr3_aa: CASSPGQSNSPLHF; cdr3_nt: TGCGCCAGCAGCCCGGGACAGTCGAATTCACCCCTCCACTTT
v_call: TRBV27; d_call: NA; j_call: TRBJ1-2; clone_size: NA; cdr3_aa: CASSSTAGGLSYGYTF; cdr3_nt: TGTGCCAGCAGTTCCACCGCGGGAGGGTTGAGCTATGGCTACACCTTC
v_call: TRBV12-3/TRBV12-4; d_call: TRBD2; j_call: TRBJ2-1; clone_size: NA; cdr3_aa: CASSSLAGGEQFF; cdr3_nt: TGTGCCAGCAGTTCCCTAGCGGGGGGTGAGCAGTTCTTC
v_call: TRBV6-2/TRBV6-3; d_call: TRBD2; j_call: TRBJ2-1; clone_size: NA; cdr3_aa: CASSYPRLAGESEQFF; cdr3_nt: TGTGCCAGCAGTTACCCCCGACTAGCGGGAGAAAGTGAGCAGTTCTTC
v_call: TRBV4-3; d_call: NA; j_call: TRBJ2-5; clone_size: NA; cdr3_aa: CASSQDLRETQYF; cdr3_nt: TGCGCCAGCAGCCAAGACCTGCGGGAGACCCAGTACTTC
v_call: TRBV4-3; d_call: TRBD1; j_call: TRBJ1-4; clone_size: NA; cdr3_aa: CASSPDRGEKLFF; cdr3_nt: TGCGCCAGCAGCCCCGACAGGGGGGAAAAACTGTTTTTT
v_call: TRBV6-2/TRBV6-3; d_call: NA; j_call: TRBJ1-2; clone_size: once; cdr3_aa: CASSSILRTTANYGYTF; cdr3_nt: TGTGCCAGCAGTTCTATCCTCAGGACGACAGCTAACTATGGCTACACCTTC
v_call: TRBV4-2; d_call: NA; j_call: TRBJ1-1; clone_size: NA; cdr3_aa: CASSQPDWNTEAFF; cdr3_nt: TGTGCCAGCAGCCAGCCGGACTGGAACACTGAAGCTTTCTTT
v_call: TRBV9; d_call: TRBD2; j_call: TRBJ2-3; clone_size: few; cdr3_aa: CASSVGSLAGTDTQYF; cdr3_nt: TGTGCCAGCAGCGTAGGGAGCCTAGCGGGGACAGATACGCAGTATTTT
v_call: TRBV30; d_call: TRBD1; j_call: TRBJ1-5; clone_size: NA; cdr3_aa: CAWSALGTGSNQPQHF; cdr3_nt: TGTGCCTGGAGTGCCTTAGGGACAGGTAGCAATCAGCCCCAGCATTTT
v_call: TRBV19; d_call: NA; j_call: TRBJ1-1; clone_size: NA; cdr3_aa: CASSIEGTEAFF; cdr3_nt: TGTGCCAGTAGTATCGAGGGCACAGAAGCTTTCTTT
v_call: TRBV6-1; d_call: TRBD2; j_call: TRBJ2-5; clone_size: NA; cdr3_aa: CASSEILAGAQETQYF; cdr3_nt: TGTGCCAGCAGTGAGATACTAGCGGGGGCCCAAGAGACCCAGTACTTC
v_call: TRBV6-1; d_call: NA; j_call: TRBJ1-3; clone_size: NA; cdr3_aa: CASSEDGGSGNTIYF; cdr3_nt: TGTGCCAGCAGTGAAGATGGCGGCTCTGGAAACACCATATATTTT
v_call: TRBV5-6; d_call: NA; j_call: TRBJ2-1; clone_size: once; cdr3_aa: CASSLVRNNEQFF; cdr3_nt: TGTGCCAGCAGCTTGGTCAGGAACAATGAGCAGTTCTTC
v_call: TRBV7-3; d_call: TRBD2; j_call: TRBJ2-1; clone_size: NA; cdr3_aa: CASSADWTSGSNNEQFF; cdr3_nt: TGTGCCAGCAGCGCCGACTGGACTAGCGGGAGTAACAATGAGCAGTTCTTC
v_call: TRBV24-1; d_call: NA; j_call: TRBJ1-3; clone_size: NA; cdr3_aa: CATSDSLYRGANGNTIYF; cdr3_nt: TGTGCCACCAGTGATTCCTTGTATCGGGGGGCGAACGGAAACACCATATATTTT
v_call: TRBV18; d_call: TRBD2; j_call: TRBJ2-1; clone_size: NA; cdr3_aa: CASSPPSGIYYNEQFF; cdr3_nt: TGTGCCAGCTCACCACCTAGCGGGATTTACTACAATGAGCAGTTCTTC
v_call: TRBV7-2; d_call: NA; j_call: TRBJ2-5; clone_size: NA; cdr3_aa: CASSLGLRETQYF; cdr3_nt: TGTGCCAGCAGCTTGGGACTCCGAGAGACCCAGTACTTC
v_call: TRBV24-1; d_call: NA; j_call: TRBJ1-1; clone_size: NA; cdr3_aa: CAQRGCLNTEAFF; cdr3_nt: TGTGCCCAGCGGGGCTGCTTGAACACTGAAGCTTTCTTT
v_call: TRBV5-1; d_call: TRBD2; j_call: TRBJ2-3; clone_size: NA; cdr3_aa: CASSSGGGGTDTQYF; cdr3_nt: TGCGCCAGCAGTTCCGGGGGGGGCGGCACAGATACGCAGTATTTT
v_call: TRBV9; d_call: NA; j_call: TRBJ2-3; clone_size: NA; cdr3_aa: CASSVGNADRRSDTQYF; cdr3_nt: TGTGCCAGCAGCGTAGGAAACGCGGATAGACGGTCAGATACGCAGTATTTT
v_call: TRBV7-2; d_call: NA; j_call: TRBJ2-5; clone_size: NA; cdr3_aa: CASSQKDTQETQYF; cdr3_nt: TGTGCCAGCAGCCAAAAGGACACACAGGAGACCCAGTACTTC
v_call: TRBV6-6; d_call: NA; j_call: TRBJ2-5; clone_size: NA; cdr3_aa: CASRPSPGETQYF; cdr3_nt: TGTGCCAGCAGGCCCTCCCCCGGTGAGACCCAGTACTTC
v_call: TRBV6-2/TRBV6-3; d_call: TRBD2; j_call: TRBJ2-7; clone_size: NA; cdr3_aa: CASSYSALAGITYEQYF; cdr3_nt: TGTGCCAGCAGTTATTCCGCCCTAGCGGGCATAACCTACGAGCAGTACTTC
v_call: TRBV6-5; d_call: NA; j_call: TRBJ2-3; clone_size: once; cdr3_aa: CASSYGLSTDTQYF; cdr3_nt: TGTGCCAGCAGTTACGGCTTGAGCACAGATACGCAGTATTTT
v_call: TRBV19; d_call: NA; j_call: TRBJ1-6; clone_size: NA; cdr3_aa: CASSLGGNSPLHF; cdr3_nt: TGTGCCAGTAGTCTTGGGGGGAATTCACCCCTCCACTTT
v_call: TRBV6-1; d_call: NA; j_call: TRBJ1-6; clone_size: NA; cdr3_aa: CASSEVQATAYNSPLHF; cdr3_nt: TGTGCCAGCAGTGAAGTGCAGGCGACCGCCTATAATTCACCCCTCCACTTT
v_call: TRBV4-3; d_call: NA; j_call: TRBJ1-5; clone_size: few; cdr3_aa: CASSQDVRGGNQPQHF; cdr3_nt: TGCGCCAGCAGCCAAGATGTCCGGGGAGGGAATCAGCCCCAGCATTTT
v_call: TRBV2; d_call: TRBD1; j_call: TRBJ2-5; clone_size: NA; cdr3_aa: CASSDRVSGETQYF; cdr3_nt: TGTGCCAGCTCCGACAGGGTATCGGGAGAGACCCAGTACTTC
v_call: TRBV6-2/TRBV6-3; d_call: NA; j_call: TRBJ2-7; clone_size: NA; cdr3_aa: CASSRPGSEQYF; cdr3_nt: TGTGCCAGCAGCCGTCCAGGTTCCGAGCAGTACTTC
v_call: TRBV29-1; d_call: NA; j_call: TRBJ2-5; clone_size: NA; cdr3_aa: CSVGSRVGETQYF; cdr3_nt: TGCAGCGTTGGGTCTCGGGTTGGGGAGACCCAGTACTTC
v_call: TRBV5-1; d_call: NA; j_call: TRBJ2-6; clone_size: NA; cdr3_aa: CASSLGGLSGANVLTF; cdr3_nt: TGCGCCAGCAGCTTGGGCGGGCTTTCTGGGGCCAACGTCCTGACTTTC
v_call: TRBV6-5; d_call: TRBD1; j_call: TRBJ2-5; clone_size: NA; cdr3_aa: CASSRGYTGAQYF; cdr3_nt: TGTGCCAGCAGTCGAGGCTACACAGGGGCCCAGTACTTC
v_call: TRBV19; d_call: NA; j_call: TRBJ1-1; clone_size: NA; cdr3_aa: CASSIRRSTEAFF; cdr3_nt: TGTGCCAGTAGTATTCGCAGGTCCACTGAAGCTTTCTTT
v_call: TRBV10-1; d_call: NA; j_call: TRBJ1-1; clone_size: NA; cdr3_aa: CASSEWANTEAFF; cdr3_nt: TGCGCCAGCAGTGAGTGGGCTAACACTGAAGCTTTCTTT
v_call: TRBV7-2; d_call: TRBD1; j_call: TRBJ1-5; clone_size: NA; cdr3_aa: CASSSDRVGQPQHF; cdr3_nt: TGTGCCAGCAGCTCCGACAGGGTCGGACAGCCCCAGCATTTT
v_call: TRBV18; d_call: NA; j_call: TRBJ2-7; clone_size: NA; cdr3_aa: CASSPTGSSSEQYF; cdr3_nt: TGTGCCAGCTCACCAACCGGGTCTTCGTCCGAGCAGTACTTC
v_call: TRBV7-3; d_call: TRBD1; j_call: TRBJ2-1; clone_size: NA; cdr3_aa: CASSLGQGSYNEQFF; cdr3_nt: TGTGCCAGCAGCTTAGGACAGGGCTCCTACAATGAGCAGTTCTTC
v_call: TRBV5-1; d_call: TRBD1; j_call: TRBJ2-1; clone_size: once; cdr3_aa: CASSEDRVTLF; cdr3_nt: TGCGCCAGCAGCGAGGACAGGGTGACCCTCTTC
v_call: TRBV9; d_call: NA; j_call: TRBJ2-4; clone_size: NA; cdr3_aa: CASSVEGGNLAKNIQYF; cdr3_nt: TGTGCCAGCAGCGTAGAAGGGGGAAATTTAGCCAAAAACATTCAGTACTTC